This T cell receptor beta chain was found in a study of vaccination effects on CD4 cells after COVID-19. CD4+ T cells specific for antigen were expanded with viral peptide pools by the ViraFEST assay before sequencing. The authors isolated CD4+ T cells after 10 days of culture. Two doses of either BNT162b2 or mRNA-1273 were given to each participant. PBMC were cultured at under 2.5 million per well with approximately 10 IU/ml IL-2 and 10 ug/ml peptides. This CDR3 is built from 15 residues. The germline V gene encodes CDR1 LNHDA and CDR2 SQIVND (reference sequence). V gave up 4 bases and J gave up 6 bases, with 18 bases separating them. A remark on this clone: Its antigen is not identified.

TCRdb's table, derived via immunoSEQ multiplex PCR, lists solely in-frame clones and lacks some. The data hold more than 65,000 clones, with approximately 81% observed a single time. J is TRBJ1-2 and V is TRBV19; D might be TRBD1 (6 bases). The sample here was CD4+ T cells from PBMCs cultured with HCoV-229E spike peptides, taken after COVID-19 vaccination. This sequence was found in a human donor who received a COVID-19 vaccine. The CDR3 DNA reads TGTGCCAGTAGTAGTGTCCGGGGGCAGCTCCATGGCTACACCTTC. This encodes CASSSVRGQLHGYTF.